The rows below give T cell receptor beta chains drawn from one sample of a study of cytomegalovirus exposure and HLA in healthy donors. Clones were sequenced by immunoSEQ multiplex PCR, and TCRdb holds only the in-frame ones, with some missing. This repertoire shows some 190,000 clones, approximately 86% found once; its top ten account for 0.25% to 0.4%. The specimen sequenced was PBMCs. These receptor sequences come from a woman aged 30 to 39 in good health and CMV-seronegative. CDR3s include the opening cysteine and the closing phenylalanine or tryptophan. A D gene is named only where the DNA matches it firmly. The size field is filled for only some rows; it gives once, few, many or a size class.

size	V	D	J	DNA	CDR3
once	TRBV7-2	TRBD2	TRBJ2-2	TGTGCCAGCAGCCGGGGCCTAGCGGGGGTTGGGGAGCTGTTTTTT	CASSRGLAGVGELFF
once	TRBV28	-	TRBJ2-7	TGTGCCAGCACCAACAGGGTATTCGACGAGCAGTACTTC	CASTNRVFDEQYF
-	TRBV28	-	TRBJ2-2	TGTGCCAGCAGTTTTTTGAGGGCCACCGGGGAGCTGTTTTTT	CASSFLRATGELFF
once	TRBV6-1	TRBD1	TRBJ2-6	TGTGCCAGCAGTGTTACAGGGGGCGGGAACGTCCTGACTTTC	CASSVTGGGNVLTF
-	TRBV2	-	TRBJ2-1	TGTGCCAGCAGGTGGCGACTGAGCTACAATGAGCAGTTCTTC	CASRWRLSYNEQFF
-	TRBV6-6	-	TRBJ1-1	TGTGCCAGCAGCAATAATCCGGGACACATCCTAGCTTTCTTT	CASSNNPGHILAFF
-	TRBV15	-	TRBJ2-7	TGTGCCACCAGCAGAAACCCTAGTCCGGTCTACGAGCAGTACTTC	CATSRNPSPVYEQYF
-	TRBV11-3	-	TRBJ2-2	TGTGCCAGCAGCTTAGATCGGGACACCGGGGAGCTGTTTTTT	CASSLDRDTGELFF
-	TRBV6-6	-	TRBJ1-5	TGTGCCAGCAGTTACAGGGGGAGCAATCAGCCCCAGCATTTT	CASSYRGSNQPQHF
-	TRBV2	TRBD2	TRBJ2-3	TGTGCCAGCAGTGGGACTAGTAGTAGCACAGATACGCAGTATTTT	CASSGTSSSTDTQYF
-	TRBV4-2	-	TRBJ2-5	TGTGCCAGCAGCCAGTCGAGACAGGCAGAAGAGACCCAGTACTTC	CASSQSRQAEETQYF
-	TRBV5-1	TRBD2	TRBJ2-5	TGCGCCAGCAGCTCTAGCGGGATCCAAGAGACCCAGTACTTC	CASSSSGIQETQYF